The present T cell receptor beta chain was sequenced within a study of blood T cell repertoires in COVID-19. Turning to the study itself: Sites across the United States, Italy and Spain contributed samples from acute and convalescent COVID-19.

Per the original data handling: Nucleated cell number was recorded as an estimate derived from reference gene primer amplification. Profiled with immunoSEQ multiplex PCR; TCRdb holds only in-frame clones, not every one. V, J and clone size are those of that table, while D and trimming were read from the DNA. Seen here are 120,000 or so clones, approximately 87% observed once, and the top ten hold about 7.4%. Germline V gene lookup returns CDR1 SNHLY and CDR2 FYNNEI. The length of the CDR3 is 15 residues. V lost 6 bases and J 0 bases, leaving 12 bases between the germline ends. The sample consisted of peripheral blood. This receptor was taken from a man between 65 and 85 years old who had recovered from COVID-19. V gene TRBV2 combines with J gene TRBJ1-3; tentative D call: TRBD1 (6 bases). CDR3 sequence: CASRQGQSSGNTIYF. For the CDR3, the DNA is TGTGCCAGCAGACAGGGCCAAAGCTCTGGAAACACCATATATTTT.